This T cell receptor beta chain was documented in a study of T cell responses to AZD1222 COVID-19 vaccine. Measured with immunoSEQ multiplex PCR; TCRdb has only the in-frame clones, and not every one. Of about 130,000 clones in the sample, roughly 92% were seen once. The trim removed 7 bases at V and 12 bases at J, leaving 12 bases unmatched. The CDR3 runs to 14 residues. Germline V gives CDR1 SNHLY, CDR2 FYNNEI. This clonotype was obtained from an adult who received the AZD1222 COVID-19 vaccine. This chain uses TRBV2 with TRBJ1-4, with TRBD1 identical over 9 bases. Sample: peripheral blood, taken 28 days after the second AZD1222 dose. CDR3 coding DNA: TGTGCCAGCACCTTGACAGGGGGGTTTGGGGAACTGTTTTTT. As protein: CASTLTGGFGELFF.